Presented here are 15 T cell receptor beta chains from one specimen sequenced in a study of cytomegalovirus exposure and HLA in healthy donors. 13 Jbeta primers and 60 Vbeta primers were used for the PCR. Sequencing was performed with immunoSEQ multiplex PCR; in TCRdb, only in-frame clones are kept and a portion is missing. The table includes under 200,000 clones, roughly 87% detected once. The sample comprised PBMCs. Source of these receptors: a woman aged 25 to 45 in good health and CMV-seronegative.

This chain links TRBV6-1 with TRBJ2-5; 7 bases are shared with TRBD1. This CDR3 comprises 14 residues. CDR1 and CDR2 (germline): MNHNS, SASEGT. With 6 bases clipped from V and 5 bases from J, the junction kept 9 bases outside the gene matches. The CDR3 protein is CASSLARGLETQYF. CDR3 DNA: TGTGCCAGCAGCTTAGCGAGGGGGCTGGAGACCCAGTACTTC.

This clone was detected only once. The V gene is TRBV4-1, the J gene TRBJ2-2, with D possibly being TRBD2 (5 bases). Trimming stripped 4 bases from V and 6 bases from J, with 12 bases between. The CDR3 has 14 amino acids. CDR1 and CDR2 (germline): MGHRA, YSYEKL. As DNA, the CDR3 is TGCGCCAGCAGCCTCTCACTAGAGGCCGGGGAGCTGTTTTTT. Translation gives CASSLSLEAGELFF.

The chain recombines TRBV5-1 with TRBJ1-1, with unresolved D. The CDR3 has 15 residues. Trimming removed 3 bases from V and 1 base from J, with 13 bases in between. Germline values: CDR1 SGHRS, CDR2 YFSETQ. CDR3 sequence (DNA): TGCGCCAGCAGCTCCTTGGCAGGATCGAACACTGAAGCTTTCTTT. Amino acids: CASSSLAGSNTEAFF.

CDR3 amino acids: CASGRLDRPLLFF. The CDR3 DNA is TGTGCCAGCGGACGCCTAGACAGGCCCCTTCTGTTTTTT. This chain joins TRBV27 and TRBJ1-4; maybe TRBD1 (6 bases). Trimming left V 8 bases short and J 14 bases short, with 21 bases between. The CDR3 is 13 residues long. Germline-derived CDR1 and CDR2 are MNHEY and SMNVEV (reference sequence). The variable domain in full, with the rest retrieved from reference TRBV27 and TRBJ1-4, is EAQVTQNPRYLITVTGKKLTVTCSQNMNHEYMSWYRQDPGLGLRQIYYSMNVEVTDKGDVPEGYKVSRKEKRNFPLILESPSPNQTSLYFCASGRLDRPLLFFGSGTQLSVL.

This chain uses TRBV25-1 with TRBJ2-3, with 8 bases that match TRBD2. This CDR3 spans 15 amino acids. The V gene end was trimmed by 1 base and the J gene end by 6 bases; junction bases not matched to a gene: 6. Germline V gene sequence: CDR1 MGHDK, CDR2 SYGVNS. CDR3: CASSESGGAADTQYF. The CDR3 bases are TGTGCCAGCAGTGAATCCGGGGGGGCGGCGGATACGCAGTATTTT.

The chain has TRBV28 and TRBJ2-3, with D perhaps TRBD2 (6 bases). The CDR3 contains 12 residues. The germline CDR1 and CDR2 sequences are MDHEN and SYDVKM. V was shortened by 3 bases and J by 8 bases, with 9 bases between the two germline ends. CDR3 protein: CASSFPGGTQYF. The CDR3 nucleotides are TGTGCCAGCAGTTTTCCCGGGGGTACGCAGTATTTT.

The CDR3 DNA follows: TGTGCCAGCACCCTCGGGTCTAGCGACACAGATACGCAGTATTTT. The encoded protein is CASTLGSSDTDTQYF. V is TRBV28 and J is TRBJ2-3; D perhaps matches TRBD2 (6 bases). The V gene's germline CDR1 is MDHEN and CDR2 SYDVKM. This CDR3 is 15 amino acids long. Trimming left V 7 bases short and J 2 bases short, with 16 bases between.

As regards this clone: Compared with germline, one end of the junction differs, possibly owing to a read error. In the same sample, other DNA sequences code for this CDR3. This chain links TRBV7-9 with TRBJ2-5; possibly TRBD2 for D (5 bases). This CDR3 has 14 amino acids. The germline CDR1 and CDR2 sequences are SEHNR and FQNEAQ (reference sequence). The CDR3 bases are TGTGCGAGCAGCCCCCGGGAAAAGAAAGAGACCCAGTACTTC. Translation gives CASSPREKKETQYF.

This rearrangement joins TRBV29-1 to TRBJ2-3; D gene uncertain. Germline V CDR1 and CDR2: SQVTM, ANQGSEA. Trimming left V 3 bases short and J 2 bases short, with 9 bases between. The CDR3 runs 13 residues. The CDR3 loop reads CSVEGRFTDTQYF. CDR3 DNA: TGCAGCGTTGAGGGCCGGTTCACAGATACGCAGTATTTT.

J is TRBJ2-7 and V is TRBV28; no firm D call. Trimming removed 4 bases from V and 3 bases from J, with 10 bases in between. CDR1 and CDR2 from the germline V gene are MDHEN and SYDVKM. The CDR3 extends over 13 amino acids. CDR3 region: CASSSNTRYEQYF. DNA of the CDR3: TGTGCCAGCAGTTCCAACACCCGCTACGAGCAGTACTTC.

The rearrangement uses TRBV7-9 and TRBJ2-5, with D maybe TRBD2 (7 bases). CDR1 is SEHNR, CDR2 FQNEAQ, per germline (reference sequence). Trimming removed 1 base at V and 5 bases at J, with 17 bases between. The CDR3 is made up of 16 amino acids. CDR3 region: CASSLGSGGFGETQYF. CDR3 coding DNA: TGTGCCAGCAGCTTAGGATCGGGGGGCTTCGGGGAGACCCAGTACTTC.

This sequence joins TRBV10-1 and TRBJ2-1; maybe TRBD2 (6 bases). CDR3 size: 15 residues. The germline CDR1 and CDR2 sequences are WNHNN and SYGVQD (reference sequence). Trimming left V 5 bases short and J 0 bases short, with 11 bases between. CDR3 bases: TGCGCCAGCAGTCGGGACTTAAGCTCCTACAATGAGCAGTTCTTC. This codes for CASSRDLSSYNEQFF.

The chain is built from TRBV5-8 and TRBJ1-1, with D hard to call. Deletions cut 4 bases from V and 5 bases from J, with 6 bases between. Germline V gives CDR1 SGHTS, CDR2 YDEGEE. The CDR3 is 11 amino acids. DNA for the CDR3: TGTGCCAGCAGCCCTGAGACTGAAGCTTTCTTT. Translation: CASSPETEAFF.

This chain links TRBV10-3 with TRBJ2-3; TRBD2 agrees at 8 bases. The germline V gene encodes CDR1 ENHRY and CDR2 SYGVKD. This CDR3 contains 17 residues. Trimming removed 6 bases from V and 1 base from J; junction bases left unmatched: 12. The CDR3 nucleotides are TGTGCCATCAGCCAGCGGGGGCCGACGGACGGCACAGATACGCAGTATTTT. Its translation is CAISQRGPTDGTDTQYF.

As DNA, the CDR3 is TGCGCCAGCAGCCAGGCGGGGGAATTAGGTTATAATTCACCCCTCCACTTT. Protein product: CASSQAGELGYNSPLHF. J is TRBJ1-6 and V is TRBV4-3, with TRBD1 as a possible D gene (5 bases). The V gene lost 3 bases and the J gene lost 4 bases, with 16 bases spanning the gap. Germline V gene data show CDR1 as LGHNA and CDR2 as YSLEER. The CDR3 is 17 amino acids.